The 14 T cell receptor beta chains below come from one sample, sequenced in a study of regulatory T cells in long-lasting Graves disease. Specified time point: newly diagnosed GD, antithyroid drugs for less than 3 months. Making the TCR library involved RNA that had been extracted from PBMCs. With iRepertoire HTBI primers and Arm-PCR of CDR3 regions, TCR beta libraries were built. TCRdb re-called the multiplex PCR reads with MiXCR, one entry per CDR3 protein. The sample includes 550,000 or so distinct CDR3 sequences, more than 10% of them seen just once. These records were also assigned to another study, of T cells in Graves' hyperthyroidism and ophthalmopathy.

This specimen consisted of peripheral blood mononuclear cells (PBMCs), obtained at new diagnosis, from a patient treated with antithyroid drugs. The receptors come from a woman aged 25 to 39 with Graves disease.

This clonotype was counted ten times or more. The chain uses TRBV6-1 and TRBJ2-1; TRBD1 might be the D (6 bases). V lost 5 bases to trimming and J lost 8 bases, with 22 bases between them. This CDR3 contains 16 residues. Per the germline V gene, CDR1 is MNHNS and CDR2 is SASEGT. The CDR3 loop is CASSHGPQGHEDEQFF. The CDR3 DNA follows: TGTGCCAGCAGTCACGGACCACAGGGTCATGAAGATGAGCAGTTCTTC.

This clonotype was counted at least ten times. The chain couples TRBV12-3 or TRBV12-4 to TRBJ1-1; TRBD1 matches 9 bases. V was pared by 8 bases and J by 8 bases, with 9 bases of the junction left unmatched. CDR3 length: 13 amino acids. The CDR3 sequence is CASATDRGIEAFF. Written as DNA, the CDR3 is TGTGCCAGCGCTACCGACAGGGGGATAGAAGCTTTCTTT.

The rearrangement links TRBV19 to TRBJ1-1; no definite D call. CDR3 length equals 13 residues. The ends were cut back, 9 bases at V and 4 bases at J, with 15 bases in the middle. Germline V lookup: CDR1 LNHDA, CDR2 SQIVND (reference sequence). The CDR3 DNA follows: TGTGCCAGCTCGGGCCGGACGGGCACTGAAGCTTTCTTT. It codes for CASSGRTGTEAFF.

There are a few counts of this clonotype. The rearrangement joins TRBV19 to TRBJ2-2; D is unclear. This CDR3 is 14 amino acids long. CDR1 and CDR2 from the germline V gene are LNHDA and SQIVND (reference sequence). Trimming shortened V by 6 bases and J by 10 bases, and 18 bases separated the two germline ends. DNA of the CDR3: TGTGCCAGTAGGATGGGCAGTTTCAGTTTGGAGCTGTTTTTT. It is translated as CASRMGSFSLELFF.

In this sample, this clonotype turned up a few times. This sequence joins TRBV13 and TRBJ1-5, with a weak D call TRBD1 (6 bases). Trimming pared 6 bases from V and 6 bases from J, leaving 15 bases between. The CDR3 runs to 14 residues. CDR1 and CDR2 (germline): PRHDT, FYEKMQ (reference sequence). The CDR3 spells CASRLTGPGQPQHF. CDR3 nucleotides: TGTGCCAGCAGGTTGACAGGACCGGGTCAGCCCCAGCATTTT.

In this sample, this clonotype turned up many times. The rearrangement joins TRBV7-2 to TRBJ1-6; no firm D call. This CDR3 has 14 residues. CDR1 is SGHTA and CDR2 is FQGNSA in the germline V gene. Trimming cost V 6 bases and J 0 bases, with 6 bases left between them. Here the CDR3 reads CASRESSYNSPLHF. The CDR3 DNA reads TGTGCCAGCAGAGAGAGCTCCTATAATTCACCCCTCCACTTT.

This clonotype appeared many times. The chain has TRBV11-2 and TRBJ2-3; D ambiguous. There are 12 residues in the CDR3. The germline gives CDR1 SGHAT, CDR2 FQNNGV. With 1 base removed from V and 4 bases from J, the gap between germline ends came to 3 bases. This CDR3 reads CASSLGSDTQYF. CDR3 nucleotide sequence: TGTGCCAGCAGCTTAGGTTCAGATACGCAGTATTTT. Combining the CDR3 with reference TRBV11-2 and TRBJ2-3 gives the whole variable domain EAGVAQSPRYKIIEKRQSVAFWCNPISGHATLYWYQQILGQGPKLLIQFQNNGVVDDSQLPKDRFSAERLKGVDSTLKIQPAKLEDSAVYLCASSLGSDTQYFGPGTRLTVL.

Notes on this clonotype: Being one base from a much bigger clone, this may be a read error. This chain joins TRBV7-2 and TRBJ1-2, with 8 bases that match TRBD1. This CDR3 comprises 14 residues. The germline gives CDR1 SGHTA, CDR2 FQGNSA. The CDR3 DNA sequence: TGTGCCAACAGCGCCGGGACAGGACTCTATGGCTACACCTTC. Protein: CANSAGTGLYGYTF.

This clonotype was detected ten times or more. The rearrangement uses TRBV3-1 and TRBJ2-5, with D maybe TRBD2 (6 bases). Trimming cost V 4 bases and J 0 bases, with 6 bases left between them. The germline gives CDR1 LGHDT, CDR2 YNNKEL (reference sequence). The CDR3 sequence is 13 residues long. The CDR3 DNA reads TGTGCCAGCAGCCGGGACTACCAAGAGACCCAGTACTTC. As protein: CASSRDYQETQYF.

This clonotype has more than one count but fewer than ten. J is TRBJ2-3 and V is TRBV4-1; D not resolved. CDR3 length equals 15 residues. Per the germline V gene, CDR1 is MGHRA and CDR2 is YSYEKL. V lost 6 bases, J lost 0 bases, and 13 bases lay in between. The CDR3 here is CASSQAPGSTDTQYF. CDR3 bases: TGCGCCAGCAGTCAGGCCCCGGGCAGCACAGATACGCAGTATTTT.

This clonotype showed up many times. V is TRBV30 and J is TRBJ1-1; a possible D gene is TRBD1 (6 bases). The CDR3 consists of 13 residues. Trimming pared 5 bases from V and 1 base from J, leaving 11 bases between. CDR1 is GTSNPN, CDR2 SVGIG, per germline (reference sequence). The CDR3: CAWVRGGNTEAFF. CDR3 DNA: TGTGCCTGGGTCCGAGGGGGGAACACTGAAGCTTTCTTT.

This clonotype appeared many times. The rearrangement uses TRBV20-1 and TRBJ2-2; 9 positions agree with TRBD2. Germline V gene lookup returns CDR1 DFQATT and CDR2 SNEGSKA (reference sequence). The CDR3 consists of 14 residues. J lost 3 bases, V lost 1 base, and 0 bases had no gene match. The CDR3 DNA reads TGCAGTGCTAGAGTAGCGGGAGACACCGGGGAGCTGTTTTTT. Translating gives CSARVAGDTGELFF.

This clonotype was counted many times. The chain employs TRBV27 and TRBJ1-1; D ambiguous. Germline V CDR1 and CDR2: MNHEY, SMNVEV (reference sequence). Trimming took 2 bases from V and 4 from J, leaving 11 bases between them. This CDR3 is 14 amino acids long. CDR3 DNA: TGTGCCAGCAGTTTAAGGCGACGGGGCACTGAAGCTTTCTTT. Residues: CASSLRRRGTEAFF.

The J gene is TRBJ2-7, the V gene TRBV15; D could derive from TRBD1 or TRBD2 (5 bases each). This CDR3 region has 16 residues. Germline CDR1 reads LNHNV; CDR2 reads YYDKDF (reference sequence). Between the trimmed V and J ends, which lost 2 bases and 0 bases, there was a span of 14 bases. DNA of the CDR3: TGTGCCACCAGCAGAACCCCCGGGACGGACTCCTACGAGCAGTACTTC. Its translation is CATSRTPGTDSYEQYF. The full variable domain, with the rest looked up from reference TRBV15 and TRBJ2-7, is DAMVIQNPRYQVTQFGKPVTLSCSQTLNHNVMYWYQQKSSQAPKLLFHYYDKDFNNEADTPDNFQSRRPNTSFCFLDIRSPGLGDTAMYLCATSRTPGTDSYEQYFGPGTRLTVT.